This T cell receptor (beta chain) was recorded in a study of blood T cell repertoires in COVID-19. Assay: immunoSEQ multiplex PCR; the TCRdb copy retains only in-frame clones and omits some. The repertoire has a few hundred thousand clones, about 91% of them found once; the top ten carry roughly 5%. This clone has just one count. CDR1 is MDHEN and CDR2 is SYDVKM in the germline V gene. The CDR3 extends over 16 amino acids. The trim removed 5 bases at V and 3 bases at J, leaving 9 bases unmatched. The sequenced material came from peripheral blood. The V call is TRBV28, the J call TRBJ2-2; TRBD1 agrees at 7 bases. This sequence originates from a middle-aged woman who had recovered from COVID-19. The CDR3 loop is CASSPHGTADTGELFF. As DNA, the CDR3 is TGTGCCAGCAGTCCGCACGGGACAGCGGACACCGGGGAGCTGTTTTTT.